A selection of T cell receptor beta chains follows, all from one sample in a study of OX40 agonist ivuxolimab in advanced cancers. Produced via immunoSEQ multiplex PCR; TCRdb's table is partial and in-frame only. The sample holds fewer than 85,000 clones, about nine tenths seen once. The sample in question was CD4+ or CD8+ T cells sorted from blood, obtained in a trial of the OX40 agonist ivuxolimab. The receptors were gathered from an adult with an advanced solid tumor such as melanoma, head and neck, liver or kidney cancer. Both conserved end residues are part of each CDR3. The D gene is left open where the match is weak. The size entry is marked missing in some rows and otherwise reads once, few, many or a size class.

j_gene,d_gene,abundance,len,v_gene,CDR3nt,CDR3aa
TRBJ2-2,NA,NA,16,TRBV27,TGTGCCAGCAGTTTTCTAACGACAGGGAACACCGGGGAGCTGTTTTTT,CASSFLTTGNTGELFF
TRBJ2-3,TRBD2,NA,14,TRBV10-2,TGCGCCAGCTTTGGCGGGGGTAACACAGATACGCAGTATTTT,CASFGGGNTDTQYF
TRBJ1-2,TRBD1,NA,17,TRBV27,TGTGCCAGCAGTTTATCTTTCGGGGGACAGCCTAACTATGGCTACACCTTC,CASSLSFGGQPNYGYTF
TRBJ2-7,NA,NA,14,TRBV13,TGTGCCAGCAGCTTGACTCAGGGACCCTACGAGCAGTACTTC,CASSLTQGPYEQYF
TRBJ1-4,NA,NA,16,TRBV25-1,TGTGCCAGCAGTGCCTCCTACCTCATACCTAATGAAAAACTGTTTTTT,CASSASYLIPNEKLFF
TRBJ2-2,NA,NA,11,TRBV5-4,TGTGCCAGCGGTTTCTACGGGGAGCTGTTTTTT,CASGFYGELFF
TRBJ2-5,NA,NA,11,TRBV2,TGTGCCAGCAGCTGGGGGGAGACCCAGTACTTC,CASSWGETQYF
TRBJ2-7,TRBD2,NA,16,TRBV7-9,TGTGCCAGCAGCCTAGGGACTAGCGGGATCAACTACGAGCAGTACTTC,CASSLGTSGINYEQYF
TRBJ2-7,TRBD1,NA,13,TRBV28,TGTGCCAGCAGTTTAGCAGGGGGCGATTCTCAGTACTTC,CASSLAGGDSQYF
TRBJ2-1,NA,NA,14,TRBV5-4,TGTGCCAGCTCCGCGGGTCTAGCTCTCAATGAGCAGTTCTTC,CASSAGLALNEQFF
TRBJ2-7,TRBD2,NA,15,TRBV2,TGTGCCAGCAGTGAAGCAGCAGCGGGGGGCTACGAGCAGTACTTC,CASSEAAAGGYEQYF
TRBJ2-7,TRBD1,NA,15,TRBV13,TGTGCCAGCAGCCATGGGACAGGGGGCGACTACGAGCAGTACTTC,CASSHGTGGDYEQYF
TRBJ2-5,NA,once,11,TRBV7-6,TGTGCCAGCAGCGTTCAAGAGACCCAGTACTTC,CASSVQETQYF
TRBJ1-6,NA,NA,14,TRBV12-5,TGTGCTAGTGGCCAGAGTTCGGGTAATTCACCCCTCCACTTT,CASGQSSGNSPLHF
TRBJ2-1,NA,once,11,TRBV19,TGTGCCAGTAGTGGGGGGAACGAGCAGTTCTTC,CASSGGNEQFF
TRBJ1-5,TRBD1,NA,13,TRBV30,TGTGCCTGGGCTGACAGGGGTGGGCAGCCCCAGCATTTT,CAWADRGGQPQHF
TRBJ2-7,NA,NA,14,TRBV27,TGTGCCAGCAGTTTAGGCGGACTCTCCTACGAGCAGTACTTC,CASSLGGLSYEQYF
TRBJ2-2,NA,NA,14,TRBV4-2,TGTGCCAGCAGCTTGGTTGATTGGCCCGGGGAGCTGTTTTTT,CASSLVDWPGELFF
TRBJ2-5,NA,NA,15,TRBV7-7,TGTGCCAGCAGCTTAGGTTGGTCAGGGGAAGAGACCCAGTACTTC,CASSLGWSGEETQYF
TRBJ2-7,TRBD1,medium-sized,13,TRBV27,TGTGCCAGCAGCTACGGGACAGGGGCCGAGCAGTACTTC,CASSYGTGAEQYF
TRBJ2-1,TRBD2,NA,20,TRBV19,TGTGCCAGTAGTACCCATAAAAGGACTAGCGGGAGAGACTCCTACAATGAGCAGTTCTTC,CASSTHKRTSGRDSYNEQFF
TRBJ2-2,NA,few,13,TRBV6-4,TGTGCCAGCAGTGACTCGAGCACCGGGGAGCTGTTTTTT,CASSDSSTGELFF
TRBJ1-1,TRBD1,NA,13,TRBV27,TGTGCCAGCAGTTCCCAGGACAGGGCTGAAGCTTTCTTT,CASSSQDRAEAFF
TRBJ1-5,TRBD1,NA,16,TRBV28,TGTGCCAGCAGCCCACAACCGACAGGGCGTAATCAGCCCCAGCATTTT,CASSPQPTGRNQPQHF
TRBJ2-1,NA,NA,14,TRBV6-5,TGTGCCAGCAGTTACTCATTGACGGGAGTTGAGCAGTTCTTC,CASSYSLTGVEQFF
TRBJ2-7,NA,once,12,TRBV19,TGTGCCAGTAGTATTGGCACCTACGAGCAGTACTTC,CASSIGTYEQYF
TRBJ2-7,NA,NA,11,TRBV30,TGTGCCTGGAGTCAATCCTACGAGCAGTACTTC,CAWSQSYEQYF
TRBJ2-1,NA,NA,14,TRBV7-8,TGTGCCAGCAGTCTGGACTCCCGGAACAATGAGCAGTTCTTC,CASSLDSRNNEQFF
TRBJ1-4,TRBD1,NA,15,TRBV7-9,TGTGCCAGCAGCTTAGCCGGCCAGGGGGATGAAAAACTGTTTTTT,CASSLAGQGDEKLFF
TRBJ2-7,TRBD2,NA,14,TRBV28,TGTGCCAGCAGTTTCCTAGCGGGGACCTACGAGCAGTACTTC,CASSFLAGTYEQYF
TRBJ1-1,NA,once,13,TRBV5-4,TGTGCCAGCAGCTCAGACAGCAGAGGTGAAGCTTTCTTT,CASSSDSRGEAFF
TRBJ2-7,NA,NA,13,TRBV4-1,TGCGCCAGCAGCCCGACTTGGTCCTACGAGCAGTACTTC,CASSPTWSYEQYF
TRBJ2-2,NA,NA,15,TRBV7-7,TGTGCCAGCAGAATCGATCCTGGGAACACCGGGGAGCTGTTTTTT,CASRIDPGNTGELFF
TRBJ1-2,NA,NA,12,TRBV5-1,TGCGCCAGCAGCTTGGGGGACTACGGCTACACCTTC,CASSLGDYGYTF
TRBJ1-6,NA,few,10,TRBV7-4,TGTGCCAGCAGACTTAGCCCCCTCCACTTT,CASRLSPLHF
TRBJ2-1,TRBD2,once,15,TRBV27,TGTGCCAGCAGTCCTAGCGGGAGGGCCGACAATGAGCAGTTCTTC,CASSPSGRADNEQFF
TRBJ2-5,NA,NA,17,TRBV14,TGTGCCAGCAGCCAAGTCCTACCGGGGGTTTTCGGGGAGACCCAGTACTTC,CASSQVLPGVFGETQYF
TRBJ1-1,NA,NA,14,TRBV27,TGTGCCAGCAGTTTATCGGGGGTGAACACTGAAGCTTTCTTT,CASSLSGVNTEAFF
TRBJ2-1,TRBD2,NA,16,TRBV19,TGTGCCAGTAGTATATTCTCCTCCGGGGGGGCTGTTGAGCAGTTCTTC,CASSIFSSGGAVEQFF
TRBJ1-2,TRBD1,NA,15,TRBV5-6,TGTGCCAGCAGCTACCCTGGACAGGGGAGCTATGGCTACACCTTC,CASSYPGQGSYGYTF
TRBJ2-1,NA,NA,14,TRBV7-9,TGTGCCAGCAGCTCACAGTTCTCCTACAATGAGCAGTTCTTC,CASSSQFSYNEQFF
TRBJ2-5,NA,NA,13,TRBV2,TGTGCCAGCAGTACCGGGGTGGAAGAGACCCAGTACTTC,CASSTGVEETQYF
TRBJ2-7,TRBD2,NA,12,TRBV28,TGTGCCAGCAGTTTGACTAGCGGGAAGCAGTACTTC,CASSLTSGKQYF
TRBJ2-3,NA,NA,14,TRBV30,TGTGCCTGGAGTGTGGTGGGGAGCACAGATACGCAGTATTTT,CAWSVVGSTDTQYF
TRBJ2-4,NA,NA,18,TRBV19,TGTGCCAGTAGTACTGAAACCGGGCCCGGAGGGGCCAAAAACATTCAGTACTTC,CASSTETGPGGAKNIQYF
TRBJ2-5,NA,once,12,TRBV10-3,TGTGCCATCTCATCGGTGGGAGAGACCCAGTACTTC,CAISSVGETQYF
TRBJ2-7,TRBD1,NA,15,TRBV6-6,TGTGCCAGCAGTACCCGGACAGGGCTCTCCTACGAGCAGTACTTC,CASSTRTGLSYEQYF
TRBJ2-7,NA,NA,13,TRBV29-1,TGCAGCGTGCCAAGGGAGAGCTCCTACGAGCAGTACTTC,CSVPRESSYEQYF
TRBJ1-1,TRBD1,NA,17,TRBV2,TGTGCCAGCAGCGCACCCCGTGGCGGGACAGGGAACACTGAAGCTTTCTTT,CASSAPRGGTGNTEAFF
TRBJ2-1,NA,NA,15,TRBV6-4,TGTGCCAGCAGTGACTCCTCACAGGGATTAAATGAGCAGTTCTTC,CASSDSSQGLNEQFF
TRBJ2-7,TRBD2,NA,18,TRBV28,TGTGCCAGCAGTTTGCCCCCCGGAGCGGGAGGGCACACCTACGAGCAGTACTTC,CASSLPPGAGGHTYEQYF
TRBJ1-1,NA,NA,14,TRBV16,TGTGCCAGCAGCCAATCGGCGGGGGGGACTGAAGCTTTCTTT,CASSQSAGGTEAFF
TRBJ2-2,NA,NA,16,TRBV13,TGTGCCAGCAGCCGCCGGGGGGCCCCGTTCACCGGGGAGCTGTTTTTT,CASSRRGAPFTGELFF
TRBJ2-7,NA,medium-sized,13,TRBV6-1,TGTGCCAGCAGGGACTACCTGCCCTACGAGCAGTACTTC,CASRDYLPYEQYF
TRBJ1-1,NA,once,14,TRBV5-4,TGTGCCAGCAGCCAGGCTACAGGGAGCACTGAAGCTTTCTTT,CASSQATGSTEAFF
TRBJ2-1,TRBD1,NA,19,TRBV27,TGTGCCAGCAGTCCACCGGGACAGGCGGAAAGAAGCTCCTACAATGAGCAGTTCTTC,CASSPPGQAERSSYNEQFF
TRBJ2-7,NA,NA,14,TRBV6-6,TGTGCCAGCAGTTACTCGTCCTCTCGTGGCGAGCAGTACTTC,CASSYSSSRGEQYF
TRBJ1-4,TRBD1,NA,12,TRBV5-6,TGTGCCAGCAGCGCACAGGGGAAAAAACTGTTTTTT,CASSAQGKKLFF
TRBJ2-1,NA,NA,12,TRBV5-4,TGTGCCAGCAGCTCCATGAGGAATGAGCAGTTCTTC,CASSSMRNEQFF
TRBJ2-7,NA,NA,14,TRBV19,TGTGCCAGTAGTGTCCTCGGACAATCCTACGAGCAGTACTTC,CASSVLGQSYEQYF